These 7 T cell receptor beta chains came from one sample sequenced in a study of CD4+ T cells in melanoma. Assay: immunoSEQ multiplex PCR; the TCRdb copy retains only in-frame clones and omits some. The table lists about 50,000 clones, 89% of them singletons, with about 12% in the top ten. The sample comprised peripheral blood. The receptors shown here come from a human donor with melanoma.

The V gene is TRBV11-2, the J gene TRBJ2-7; 7 nucleotides agree with TRBD1. Germline CDR1 SGHAT, CDR2 FQNNGV. This CDR3 region has 17 residues. J was trimmed by 0 bases and V by 5 bases; bases with no gene match: 13. The CDR3 bases are TGTGCCAGCAGCCACCCGAGGGGGCCGGCGAGCTCCTACGAGCAGTACTTC. It translates to CASSHPRGPASSYEQYF.

V usage is TRBV4-1 and J usage is TRBJ1-4; TRBD1 agrees at 8 bases. J lost 7 bases, V lost 3 bases, and 10 bases had no gene match. The CDR3 has 16 residues. Looked up from germline, CDR1 is MGHRA and CDR2 is YSYEKL. The CDR3 here is CASSHTRTGLFEKLFF. CDR3 bases: TGCGCCAGCAGCCATACTAGGACAGGGTTGTTTGAAAAACTGTTTTTT.

In nucleotides, the CDR3 is TGTGCCAGCAGAGATTGGACAGGGGCGCCCTACGAGCAGTACTTC. This translates into CASRDWTGAPYEQYF. The V call is TRBV6-1, the J call TRBJ2-7; TRBD1 aligns across 9 bases. The CDR3 covers 15 residues. Germline CDR1 reads MNHNS; CDR2 reads SASEGT. V gave up 6 bases and J gave up 2 bases; unmatched junction bases: 8.

The chain links TRBV5-5 to TRBJ2-7, with TRBD1 as a possible D gene (6 bases). Between the trimmed V and J ends, which lost 0 bases and 0 bases, there was a span of 7 bases. Germline CDR1 and CDR2: SGHKS and YYEKEE (reference sequence). The CDR3 runs 14 residues. This chain's CDR3 is CASSLDRASYEQYF. The CDR3 nucleotides read TGTGCCAGCAGCTTGGACAGGGCCTCCTACGAGCAGTACTTC.

The rearrangement uses TRBV27 and TRBJ1-2; no clear D. CDR1 and CDR2 from the germline V gene are MNHEY and SMNVEV (reference sequence). Trimming pared 4 bases from V and 2 bases from J, leaving 11 bases between. The CDR3 runs 14 residues. The CDR3 DNA reads as TGTGCCAGCAGTTCCCTTGGAGGAAACTATGGCTACACCTTC. Amino acids: CASSSLGGNYGYTF.

This chain links TRBV5-1 with TRBJ1-2, with D uncertain. CDR1 is SGHRS and CDR2 is YFSETQ in the germline V gene. The CDR3 totals 15 residues. Trimming took off 0 bases at V and 2 bases at J, with 11 bases between the two ends. The CDR3 nucleotides read TGCGCCAGCAGCTTGGCGCCCGGAGGGAACTATGGCTACACCTTC. Protein product: CASSLAPGGNYGYTF.

The rearrangement uses TRBV19 and TRBJ2-3; no clear D. The CDR3 totals 16 residues. V was shortened by 7 bases and J by 0 bases, with 17 bases between the two germline ends. The germline gives CDR1 LNHDA, CDR2 SQIVND (reference sequence). The CDR3 sequence is CASKQVPSLSTDTQYF. CDR3 DNA sequence: TGTGCCAGTAAGCAGGTGCCCTCTTTGAGCACAGATACGCAGTATTTT.